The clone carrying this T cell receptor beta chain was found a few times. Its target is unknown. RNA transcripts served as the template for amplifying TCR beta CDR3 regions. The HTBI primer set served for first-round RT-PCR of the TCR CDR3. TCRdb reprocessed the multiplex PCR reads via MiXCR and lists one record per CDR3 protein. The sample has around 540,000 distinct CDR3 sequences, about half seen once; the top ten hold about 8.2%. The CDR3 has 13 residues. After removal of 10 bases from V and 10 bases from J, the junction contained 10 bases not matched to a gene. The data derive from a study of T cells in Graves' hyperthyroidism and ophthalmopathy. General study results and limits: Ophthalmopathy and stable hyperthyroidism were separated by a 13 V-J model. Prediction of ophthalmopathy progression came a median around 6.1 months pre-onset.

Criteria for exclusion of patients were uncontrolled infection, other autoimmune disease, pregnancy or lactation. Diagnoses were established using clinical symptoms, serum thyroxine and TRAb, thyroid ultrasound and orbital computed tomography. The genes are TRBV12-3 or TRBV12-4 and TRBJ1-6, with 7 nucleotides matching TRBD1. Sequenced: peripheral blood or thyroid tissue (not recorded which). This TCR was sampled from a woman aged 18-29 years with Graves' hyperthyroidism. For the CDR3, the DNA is TGTGCCACCTCAGGGGGATCAGGATCACCCCTCCACTTT. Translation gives CATSGGSGSPLHF.